This T cell receptor (beta chain) was profiled in a study of blood T cells in healthy people across ages. A second PCR of about 7 to 12 cycles used a sample-barcoded 5' primer and a J-beta primer mix. Each CDR3 protein gets one entry after TCRdb re-called the 5' RACE reads with MiXCR. The sample includes some 1,000,000 distinct CDR3 sequences, almost 25% seen only once; the top ten take about 0.8%. This CDR3 is built from 20 residues. Looked up from germline, CDR1 is MNHEY and CDR2 is SMNVEV (reference sequence). V shed 4 bases, J shed 0 bases, and the junction held 17 bases outside the gene matches. Separately, the same data were catalogued under a study of T cells of mothers and their children.

Material: blood. The V call is TRBV27, the J call TRBJ2-3, with TRBD2 matching 9 bases. This clonotype was sampled from a girl aged 2 to 10 in good health. The CDR3 spells CASSSLPGLAAIASTDTQYF. The DNA for the CDR3 is TGTGCCAGCAGTTCACTACCGGGACTAGCTGCAATTGCTAGCACAGATACGCAGTATTTT.